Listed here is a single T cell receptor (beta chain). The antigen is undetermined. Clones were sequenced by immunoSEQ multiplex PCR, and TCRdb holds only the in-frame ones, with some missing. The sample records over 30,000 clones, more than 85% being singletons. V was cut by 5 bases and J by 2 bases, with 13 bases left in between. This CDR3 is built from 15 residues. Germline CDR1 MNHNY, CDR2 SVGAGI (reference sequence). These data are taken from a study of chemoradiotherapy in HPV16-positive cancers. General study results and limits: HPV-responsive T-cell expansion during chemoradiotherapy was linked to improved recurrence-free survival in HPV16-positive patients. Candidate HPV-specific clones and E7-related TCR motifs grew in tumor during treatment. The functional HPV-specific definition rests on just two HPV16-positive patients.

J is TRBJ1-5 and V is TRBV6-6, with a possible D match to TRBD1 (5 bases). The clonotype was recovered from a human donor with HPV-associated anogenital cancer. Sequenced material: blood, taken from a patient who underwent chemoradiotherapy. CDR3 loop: CASSTEGNGNQPQHF. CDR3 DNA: TGTGCCAGCAGTACCGAGGGGAATGGCAATCAGCCCCAGCATTTT.